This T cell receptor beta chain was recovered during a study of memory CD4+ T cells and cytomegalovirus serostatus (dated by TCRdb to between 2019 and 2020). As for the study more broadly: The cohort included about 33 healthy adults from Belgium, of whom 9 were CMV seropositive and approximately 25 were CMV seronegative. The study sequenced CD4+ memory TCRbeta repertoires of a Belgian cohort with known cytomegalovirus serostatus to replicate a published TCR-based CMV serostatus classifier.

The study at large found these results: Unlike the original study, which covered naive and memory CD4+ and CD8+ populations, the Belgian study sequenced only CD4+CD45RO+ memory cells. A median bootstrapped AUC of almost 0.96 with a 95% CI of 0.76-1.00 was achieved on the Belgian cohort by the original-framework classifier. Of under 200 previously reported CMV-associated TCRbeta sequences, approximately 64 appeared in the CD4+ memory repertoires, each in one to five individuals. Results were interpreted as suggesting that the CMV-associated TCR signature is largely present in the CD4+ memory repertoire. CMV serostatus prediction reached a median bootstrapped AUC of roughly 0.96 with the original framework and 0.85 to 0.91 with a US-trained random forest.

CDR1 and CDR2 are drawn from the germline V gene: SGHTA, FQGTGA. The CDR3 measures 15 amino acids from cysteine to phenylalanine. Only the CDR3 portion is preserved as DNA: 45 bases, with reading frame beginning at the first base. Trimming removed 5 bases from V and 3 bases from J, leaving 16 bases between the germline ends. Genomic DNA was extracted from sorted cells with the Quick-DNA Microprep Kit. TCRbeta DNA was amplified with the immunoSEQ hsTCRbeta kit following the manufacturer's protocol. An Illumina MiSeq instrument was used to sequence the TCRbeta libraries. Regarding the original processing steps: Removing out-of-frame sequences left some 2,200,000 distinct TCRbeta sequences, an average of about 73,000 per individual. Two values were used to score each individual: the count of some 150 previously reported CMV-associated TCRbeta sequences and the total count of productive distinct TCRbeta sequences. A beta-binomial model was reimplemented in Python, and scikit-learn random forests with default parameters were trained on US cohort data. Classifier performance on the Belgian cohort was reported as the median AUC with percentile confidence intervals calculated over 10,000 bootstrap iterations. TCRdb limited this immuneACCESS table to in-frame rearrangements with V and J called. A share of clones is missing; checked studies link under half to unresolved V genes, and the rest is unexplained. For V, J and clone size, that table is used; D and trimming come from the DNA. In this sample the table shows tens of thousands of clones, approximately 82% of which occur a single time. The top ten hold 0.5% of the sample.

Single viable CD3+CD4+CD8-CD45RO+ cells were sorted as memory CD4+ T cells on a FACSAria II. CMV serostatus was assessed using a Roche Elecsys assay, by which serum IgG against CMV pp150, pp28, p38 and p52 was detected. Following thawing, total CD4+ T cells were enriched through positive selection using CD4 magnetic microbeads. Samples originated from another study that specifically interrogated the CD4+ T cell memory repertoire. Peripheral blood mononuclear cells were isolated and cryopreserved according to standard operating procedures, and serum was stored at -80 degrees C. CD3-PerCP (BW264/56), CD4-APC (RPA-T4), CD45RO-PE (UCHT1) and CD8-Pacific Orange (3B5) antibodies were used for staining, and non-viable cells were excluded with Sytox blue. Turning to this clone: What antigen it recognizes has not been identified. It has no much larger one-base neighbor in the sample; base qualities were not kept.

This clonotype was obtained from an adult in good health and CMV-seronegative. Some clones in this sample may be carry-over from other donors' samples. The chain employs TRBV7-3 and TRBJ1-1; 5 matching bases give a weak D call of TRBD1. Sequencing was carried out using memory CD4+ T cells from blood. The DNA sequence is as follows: TGTGCCAGCAGCGAAATCCCCCACAGGCACACTGAAGCTTTCTTT. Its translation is CASSEIPHRHTEAFF.